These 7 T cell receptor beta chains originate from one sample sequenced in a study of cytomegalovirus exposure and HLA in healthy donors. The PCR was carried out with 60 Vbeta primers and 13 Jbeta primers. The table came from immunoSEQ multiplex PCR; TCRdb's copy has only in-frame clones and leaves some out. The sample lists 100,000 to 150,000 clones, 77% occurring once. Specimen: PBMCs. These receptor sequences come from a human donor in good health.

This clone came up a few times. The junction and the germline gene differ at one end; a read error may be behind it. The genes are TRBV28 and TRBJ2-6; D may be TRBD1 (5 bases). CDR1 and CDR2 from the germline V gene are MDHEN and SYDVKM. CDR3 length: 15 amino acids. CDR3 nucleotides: TGTGCCAGCAGTTCAGGGTTCTCTGGGGCCAACGGCCTGACTTTC. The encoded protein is CASSSGFSGANGLTF.

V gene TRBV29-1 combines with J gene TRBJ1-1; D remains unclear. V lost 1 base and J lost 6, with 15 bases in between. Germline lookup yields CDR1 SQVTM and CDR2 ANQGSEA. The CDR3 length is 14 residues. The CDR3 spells CSVEATGPASEAFF. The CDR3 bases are TGCAGCGTTGAAGCTACGGGTCCCGCCTCTGAAGCTTTCTTT.

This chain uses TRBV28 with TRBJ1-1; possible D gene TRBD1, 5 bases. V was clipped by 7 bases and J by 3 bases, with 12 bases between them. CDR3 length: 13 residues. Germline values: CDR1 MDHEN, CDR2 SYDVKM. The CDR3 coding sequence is TGTGCCAGCAAAGGGGATCAGCACACTGAAGCTTTCTTT. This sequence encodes CASKGDQHTEAFF.

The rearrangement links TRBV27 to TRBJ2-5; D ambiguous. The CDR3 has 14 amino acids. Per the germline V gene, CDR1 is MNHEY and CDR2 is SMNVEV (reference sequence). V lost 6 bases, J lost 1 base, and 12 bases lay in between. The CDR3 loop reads CASSEQISQETQYF. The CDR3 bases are TGTGCCAGCAGCGAACAGATTAGCCAAGAGACCCAGTACTTC.

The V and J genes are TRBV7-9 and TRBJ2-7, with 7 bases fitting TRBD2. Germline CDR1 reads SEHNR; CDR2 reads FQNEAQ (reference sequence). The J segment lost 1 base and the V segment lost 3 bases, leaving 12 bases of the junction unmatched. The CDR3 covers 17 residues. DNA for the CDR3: TGTGCCAGCAGCTTTAGTTGGGAGGGAAGGGTGTCCTACGAGCAGTACTTC. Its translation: CASSFSWEGRVSYEQYF.

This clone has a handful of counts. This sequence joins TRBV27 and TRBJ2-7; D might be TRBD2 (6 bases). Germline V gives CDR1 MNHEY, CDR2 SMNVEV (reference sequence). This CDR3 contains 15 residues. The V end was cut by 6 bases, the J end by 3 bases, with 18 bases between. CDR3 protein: CASSSAGTGVYEQYF. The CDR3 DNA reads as TGTGCCAGCAGCTCCGCGGGGACGGGCGTCTACGAGCAGTACTTC.

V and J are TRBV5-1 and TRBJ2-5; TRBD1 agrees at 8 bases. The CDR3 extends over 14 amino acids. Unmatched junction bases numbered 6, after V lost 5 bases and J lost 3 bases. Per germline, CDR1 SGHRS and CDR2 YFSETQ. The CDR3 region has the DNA TGCGCCAGCAGTTGGACAGGGAGGAAAGAGACCCAGTACTTC. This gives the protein CASSWTGRKETQYF. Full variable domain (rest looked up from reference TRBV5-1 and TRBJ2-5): KAGVTQTPRYLIKTRGQQVTLSCSPISGHRSVSWYQQTPGQGLQFLFEYFSETQRNKGNFPGRFSGRQFSNSRSEMNVSTLELGDSALYLCASSWTGRKETQYFGPGTRLLVL.